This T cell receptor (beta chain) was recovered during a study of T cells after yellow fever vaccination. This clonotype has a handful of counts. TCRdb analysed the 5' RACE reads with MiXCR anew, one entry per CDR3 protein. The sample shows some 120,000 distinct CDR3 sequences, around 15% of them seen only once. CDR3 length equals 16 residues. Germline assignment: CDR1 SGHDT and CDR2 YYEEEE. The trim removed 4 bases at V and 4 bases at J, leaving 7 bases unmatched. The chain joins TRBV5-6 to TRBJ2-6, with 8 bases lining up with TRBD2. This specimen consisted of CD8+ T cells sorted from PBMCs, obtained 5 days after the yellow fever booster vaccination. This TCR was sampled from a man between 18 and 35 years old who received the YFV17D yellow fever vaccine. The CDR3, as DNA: TGTGCCAGCAGCCCTGCGGGGGGCTCGGGGGCCAACGTCCTGACTTTC. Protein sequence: CASSPAGGSGANVLTF.